The rows below give T cell receptor beta chains drawn from one sample of a study of persistence of HIV-infected CD4 T cells. For these TCRs, the target antigens are not known. Sequenced by immunoSEQ multiplex PCR; TCRdb stores in-frame clones only, minus some. The sample carries 35,000 to 40,000 clones, roughly 87% recorded once. Source: CD4+ T cells sorted from PBMCs after roughly 18-hour stimulation, taken from a patient who received antiretroviral therapy. The receptors originated from an adult man with HIV who was CMV-seropositive. Both conserved end residues are part of each CDR3. A D gene is named only where the DNA matches it firmly. Clone size appears in some rows only: once, few, many, or a class for an expanded clone.

clone size,V gene,D gene,J gene,CDR3 protein,CDR3 DNA
once,TRBV7-2,TRBD1,TRBJ1-1,CASRPQGGMNTEAFF,TGTGCCAGCAGACCCCAGGGGGGCATGAACACTGAAGCTTTCTTT
.,TRBV10-3,.,TRBJ2-7,CAISTMSYEQYF,TGTGCCATCAGTACCATGTCCTACGAGCAGTACTTC
.,TRBV11-1,TRBD1,TRBJ1-1,CASSPGGRNTEAFF,TGTGCCAGCAGCCCAGGGGGCCGGAACACTGAAGCTTTCTTT
.,TRBV12-3/TRBV12-4,.,TRBJ2-2,CASRGRVTGELFF,TGTGCCAGCAGAGGCAGGGTCACCGGGGAGCTGTTTTTT
.,TRBV7-3,.,TRBJ1-2,CASSLFANYGYTF,TGTGCCAGCAGCCTTTTTGCTAACTATGGCTACACCTTC
.,TRBV6-6,.,TRBJ2-5,CASSPVASATQKETQYF,TGTGCCAGCAGTCCGGTGGCTAGCGCGACCCAGAAGGAGACCCAGTACTTC
.,TRBV30,.,TRBJ1-3,CAWSARGGNTIYF,TGTGCCTGGAGTGCCCGGGGGGGAAACACCATATATTTT
.,TRBV4-1,TRBD1,TRBJ1-2,CASSQDRVRQGIYGYTF,TGCGCCAGCAGCCAAGATAGGGTCAGACAGGGTATCTATGGCTACACCTTC
.,TRBV28,TRBD1,TRBJ1-2,CASSKAGTERYGYTF,TGTGCCAGCAGTAAGGCCGGGACAGAGAGGTATGGCTACACCTTC
.,TRBV6-4,TRBD2,TRBJ2-1,CASSDAVAGRNEQFF,TGTGCCAGCAGTGACGCGGTAGCGGGGCGGAATGAGCAGTTCTTC
few,TRBV6-5,.,TRBJ1-1,CASSLTANTEAFF,TGTGCCAGCAGCTTAACAGCCAACACTGAAGCTTTCTTT
.,TRBV6-5,.,TRBJ1-1,CASSRGQNTEAFF,TGTGCCAGCAGTAGGGGACAGAACACTGAAGCTTTCTTT
.,TRBV28,TRBD1,TRBJ1-4,CATIRDRVGKLFF,TGTGCCACTATCCGGGACAGGGTTGGAAAACTGTTTTTT
.,TRBV28,TRBD1,TRBJ1-4,CASSSGQSNEKLFF,TGTGCCAGCAGTTCGGGACAGTCAAATGAAAAACTGTTTTTT
.,TRBV11-2,.,TRBJ2-3,CASSPGTLMGTQYF,TGTGCCAGCAGCCCAGGAACGTTGATGGGGACGCAGTATTTT
.,TRBV30,.,TRBJ1-1,CAWSVVGANTEAFF,TGTGCCTGGAGTGTTGTGGGAGCGAACACTGAAGCTTTCTTT
.,TRBV5-4,TRBD1,TRBJ1-6,CASRREGTGYNSPLHF,TGTGCCAGCAGACGAGAGGGGACAGGGTATAATTCACCCCTCCACTTT
.,TRBV6-6,.,TRBJ1-3,CASSAYVGSSGNTIYF,TGTGCCAGCAGTGCCTATGTGGGTTCCTCTGGAAACACCATATATTTT
few,TRBV18,.,TRBJ1-5,CASSPRVSNQPQHF,TGTGCCAGCTCACCAAGGGTCTCTAATCAGCCCCAGCATTTT
.,TRBV6-5,TRBD2,TRBJ2-3,CASRVAGEGADTQYF,TGTGCCAGCAGGGTAGCGGGAGAGGGCGCAGATACGCAGTATTTT
.,TRBV6-1,.,TRBJ1-2,CASSEGSGSYGYTF,TGTGCCAGCAGTGAAGGATCAGGGTCCTATGGCTACACCTTC
.,TRBV7-8,.,TRBJ2-2,CASSQGQTNTGELFF,TGTGCCAGCAGCCAGGGACAAACGAACACCGGGGAGCTGTTTTTT
few,TRBV6-2/TRBV6-3,.,TRBJ1-3,CASSYSGRAIERRNTIYF,TGTGCCAGCAGTTACTCGGGCAGGGCGATAGAAAGAAGAAACACCATATATTTT
few,TRBV7-8,TRBD1,TRBJ1-4,CASSRRQGATNEKLFF,TGTGCCAGCAGTCGTAGACAGGGGGCGACTAATGAAAAACTGTTTTTT
.,TRBV29-1,TRBD1,TRBJ2-2,CSGGTGGYTGELFF,TGCAGCGGCGGGACAGGGGGCTACACCGGGGAGCTGTTTTTT
.,TRBV15,.,TRBJ1-5,CATSRGRVGQPQHF,TGTGCCACCAGCAGAGGCAGGGTCGGTCAGCCCCAGCATTTT
.,TRBV6-5,TRBD2,TRBJ2-3,CASSYMRGVTDTQYF,TGTGCCAGCAGTTACATGCGGGGGGTCACAGATACGCAGTATTTT
.,TRBV20-1,.,TRBJ2-7,CSASTGTPLDEQYF,TGCAGTGCGAGTACCGGGACACCGCTAGATGAGCAGTACTTC
.,TRBV27,TRBD1,TRBJ1-4,CASSRTGGGEKLFF,TGTGCCAGCAGTAGGACAGGGGGAGGCGAAAAACTGTTTTTT
.,TRBV12-3/TRBV12-4,.,TRBJ2-1,CASRSNRDGQFF,TGTGCCAGCAGATCTAACCGGGACGGGCAGTTCTTC
.,TRBV4-1,.,TRBJ1-1,CASSQLSVNTEAFF,TGCGCCAGCAGCCAACTATCCGTGAACACTGAAGCTTTCTTT
few,TRBV2,TRBD1,TRBJ1-2,CASTYRGQDGYTF,TGTGCCAGCACCTACAGGGGTCAGGATGGCTACACCTTC
.,TRBV18,.,TRBJ1-3,CASSPPGRTRSGNTIYF,TGTGCCAGCTCACCACCTGGGCGGACTCGTTCTGGAAACACCATATATTTT
.,TRBV2,.,TRBJ1-4,CASGEGSNEKLFF,TGTGCCAGCGGCGAGGGTTCTAATGAAAAACTGTTTTTT
.,TRBV13,.,TRBJ2-7,CASRQRAGEQYF,TGTGCCAGCAGACAGAGGGCGGGCGAGCAGTACTTC
.,TRBV27,.,TRBJ2-3,CASSPPGPTADTQYF,TGTGCCAGCAGTCCCCCAGGTCCGACGGCAGATACGCAGTATTTT